This T cell receptor beta chain derives from a study of CD8 T cells in ankylosing spondylitis. Whole-study results and caveats: A TCR beta motif made of eight highly homologous variants seemed typical of ankylosing spondylitis blood. There were earlier reports of some motif variants in reactive arthritis synovial fluid and blood. It was reported that disease-linked clones were significantly enriched in matched ankylosing spondylitis synovial fluid.

A remark on this clonotype: Its antigen is still unknown.

Quantitative 5'-RACE with molecular barcodes was used to make the TCR beta libraries. TCRdb re-derived calls from the 5' RACE reads in MiXCR, one entry per CDR3 protein. Of about 90,000 distinct CDR3 sequences in the sample, more than 25% were seen once. The germline V gene has CDR1 SGHDN and CDR2 FVKESK. The CDR3 spans 14 residues. The ends were cut back, 0 bases at V and 1 base at J, with 4 bases in the middle. The chain uses TRBV14 and TRBJ2-1; unclear D gene. The clonotype originates from a male donor with ankylosing spondylitis or in good health (not recorded which). The sequenced sample consisted of blood, either unsorted or a sorted T cell fraction (not recorded which). The CDR3 protein is CASSQDRSYNEQFF. For the CDR3, the DNA is TGTGCCAGCAGCCAAGACCGGTCCTACAATGAGCAGTTCTTC.